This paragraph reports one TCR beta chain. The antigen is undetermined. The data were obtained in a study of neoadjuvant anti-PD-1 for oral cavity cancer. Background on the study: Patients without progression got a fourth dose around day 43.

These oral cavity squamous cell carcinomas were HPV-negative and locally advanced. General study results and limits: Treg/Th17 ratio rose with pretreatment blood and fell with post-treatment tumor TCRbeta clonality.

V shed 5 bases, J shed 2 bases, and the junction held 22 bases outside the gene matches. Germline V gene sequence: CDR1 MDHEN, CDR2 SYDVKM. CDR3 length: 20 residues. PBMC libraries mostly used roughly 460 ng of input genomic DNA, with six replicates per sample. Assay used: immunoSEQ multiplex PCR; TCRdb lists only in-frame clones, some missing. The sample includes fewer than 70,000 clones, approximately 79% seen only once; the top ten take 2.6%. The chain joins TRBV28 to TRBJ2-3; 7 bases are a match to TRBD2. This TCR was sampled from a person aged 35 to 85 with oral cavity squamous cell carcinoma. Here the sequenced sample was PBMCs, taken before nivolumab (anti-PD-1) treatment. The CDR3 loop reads CASSLLGGSGLSTYTDTQYF. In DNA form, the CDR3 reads TGTGCCAGCAGTCTCTTGGGGGGGTCGGGACTCTCGACATACACAGATACGCAGTATTTT.